The entry below gives a single TCR beta chain sequence along with its context. Measured with immunoSEQ multiplex PCR; TCRdb has only the in-frame clones, and not every one. This repertoire shows under 200,000 clones, around nine tenths found once; its top ten account for roughly 27%. V was shortened by 4 bases and J by 7 bases, with 12 bases between the two germline ends. The germline V gene encodes CDR1 SGHRS and CDR2 YFSETQ. This CDR3 contains 13 residues. The data were obtained in a study of T cell responses to AZD1222 COVID-19 vaccine. The material sequenced was peripheral blood, taken 28 days after the second AZD1222 dose. The origin of this receptor is an adult who received the AZD1222 COVID-19 vaccine. The rearrangement uses TRBV5-1 and TRBJ2-1, with D possibly TRBD2 on 6 matching bases. The CDR3 nucleotides are TGCGCCAGCAGCCGGGTGCGGGGAAATGAGCAGTTCTTC. Its translation: CASSRVRGNEQFF.